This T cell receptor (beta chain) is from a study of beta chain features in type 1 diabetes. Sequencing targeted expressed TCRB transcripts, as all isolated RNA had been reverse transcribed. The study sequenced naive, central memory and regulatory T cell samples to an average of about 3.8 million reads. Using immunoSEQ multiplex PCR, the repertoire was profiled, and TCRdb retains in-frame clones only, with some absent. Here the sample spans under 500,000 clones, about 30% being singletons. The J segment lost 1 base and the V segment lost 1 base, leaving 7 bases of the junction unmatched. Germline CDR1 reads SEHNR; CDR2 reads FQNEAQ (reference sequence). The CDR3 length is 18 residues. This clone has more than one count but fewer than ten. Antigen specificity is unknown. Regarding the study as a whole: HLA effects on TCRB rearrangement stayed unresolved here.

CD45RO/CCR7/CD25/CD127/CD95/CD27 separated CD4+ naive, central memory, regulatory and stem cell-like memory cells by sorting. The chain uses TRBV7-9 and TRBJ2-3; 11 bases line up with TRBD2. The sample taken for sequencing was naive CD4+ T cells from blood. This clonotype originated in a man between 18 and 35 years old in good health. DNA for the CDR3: TGTGCCAGCAGCTTAGTTAGCGGGAGGGCCTTGGGCACAGATACGCAGTATTTT. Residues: CASSLVSGRALGTDTQYF.